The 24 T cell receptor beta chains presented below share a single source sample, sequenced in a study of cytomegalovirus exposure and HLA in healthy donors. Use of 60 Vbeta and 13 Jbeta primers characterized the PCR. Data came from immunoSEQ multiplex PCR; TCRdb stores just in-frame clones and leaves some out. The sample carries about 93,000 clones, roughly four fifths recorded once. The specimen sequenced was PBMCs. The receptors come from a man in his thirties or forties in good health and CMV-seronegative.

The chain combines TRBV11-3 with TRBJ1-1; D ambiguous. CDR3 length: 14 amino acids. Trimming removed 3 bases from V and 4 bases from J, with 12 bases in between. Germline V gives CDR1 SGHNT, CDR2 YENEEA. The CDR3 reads CASSLGTSLTEAFF. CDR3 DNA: TGTGCCAGCAGCTTGGGCACTAGCCTCACTGAAGCTTTCTTT. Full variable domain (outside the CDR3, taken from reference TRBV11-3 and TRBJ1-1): EAGVVQSPRYKIIEKKQPVAFWCNPISGHNTLYWYLQNLGQGPELLIRYENEEAVDDSQLPKDRFSAERLKGVDSTLKIQPAELGDSAVYLCASSLGTSLTEAFFGQGTRLTVV.

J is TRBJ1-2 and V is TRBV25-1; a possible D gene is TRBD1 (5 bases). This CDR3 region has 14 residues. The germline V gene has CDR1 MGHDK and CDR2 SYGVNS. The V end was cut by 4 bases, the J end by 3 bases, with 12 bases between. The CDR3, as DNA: TGTGCCAGCAGTGGACTCAGACAGCACTATGGCTACACCTTC. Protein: CASSGLRQHYGYTF.

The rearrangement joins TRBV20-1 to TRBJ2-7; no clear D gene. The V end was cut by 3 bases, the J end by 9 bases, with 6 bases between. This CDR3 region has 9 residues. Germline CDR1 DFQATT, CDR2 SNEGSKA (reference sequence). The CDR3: CSARFGQYF. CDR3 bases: TGCAGTGCTAGGTTCGGGCAGTACTTC.

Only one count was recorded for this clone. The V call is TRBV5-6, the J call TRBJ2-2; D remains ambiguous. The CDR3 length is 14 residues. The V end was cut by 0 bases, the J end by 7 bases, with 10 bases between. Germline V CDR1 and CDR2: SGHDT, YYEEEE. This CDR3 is CASSLGLLNGELFF. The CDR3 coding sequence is TGTGCCAGCAGCTTGGGACTTTTAAACGGGGAGCTGTTTTTT.

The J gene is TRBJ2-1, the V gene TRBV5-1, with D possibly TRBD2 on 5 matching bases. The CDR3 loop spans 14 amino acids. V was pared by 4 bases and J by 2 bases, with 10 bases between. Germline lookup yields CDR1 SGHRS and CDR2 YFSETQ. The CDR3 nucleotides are TGCGCCAGCAGCGAGGACTCTACCTACAATGAGCAGTTCTTC. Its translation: CASSEDSTYNEQFF.

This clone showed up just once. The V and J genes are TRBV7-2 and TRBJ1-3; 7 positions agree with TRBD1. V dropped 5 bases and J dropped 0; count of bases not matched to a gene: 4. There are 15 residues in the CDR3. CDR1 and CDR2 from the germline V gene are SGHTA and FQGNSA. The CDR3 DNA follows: TGTGCCAGCAGCCCGGGACAGAGCTCTGGAAACACCATATATTTT. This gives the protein CASSPGQSSGNTIYF.

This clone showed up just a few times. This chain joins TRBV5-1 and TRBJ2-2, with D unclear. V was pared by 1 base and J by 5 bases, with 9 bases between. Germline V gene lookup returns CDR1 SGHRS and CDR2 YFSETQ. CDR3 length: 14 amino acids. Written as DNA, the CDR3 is TGCGCCAGCAGCTTGTATCCAGGTACCGGGGAGCTGTTTTTT. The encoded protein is CASSLYPGTGELFF.

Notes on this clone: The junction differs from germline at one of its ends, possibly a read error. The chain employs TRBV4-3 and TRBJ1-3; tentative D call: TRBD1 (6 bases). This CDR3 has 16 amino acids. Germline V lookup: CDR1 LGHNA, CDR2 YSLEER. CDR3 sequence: CANSQDIGGRGNTIYF. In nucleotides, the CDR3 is TGCGCCAACAGCCAAGACATCGGGGGGCGCGGAAACACCATATATTTT.

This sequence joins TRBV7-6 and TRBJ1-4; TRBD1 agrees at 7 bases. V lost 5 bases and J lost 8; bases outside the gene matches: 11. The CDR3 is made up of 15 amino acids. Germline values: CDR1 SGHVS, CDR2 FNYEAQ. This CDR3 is CASSPIDRVYEKLFF. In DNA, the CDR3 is TGTGCCAGCAGCCCAATAGACAGGGTTTACGAAAAACTGTTTTTT. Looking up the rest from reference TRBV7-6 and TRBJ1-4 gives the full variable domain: GAGVSQSPRYKVTKRGQDVALRCDPISGHVSLYWYRQALGQGPEFLTYFNYEAQQDKSGLPNDRFSAERPEGSISTLTIQRTEQRDSAMYRCASSPIDRVYEKLFFGSGTQLSVL.

The DNA of the CDR3 is TGTGCCAGCAGCCGCCAAGGGACTTTCTCAGATACGCAGTATTTT. Its translation is CASSRQGTFSDTQYF. The rearrangement uses TRBV7-6 and TRBJ2-3; D might be TRBD2 (6 bases). Trimming took off 5 bases at V and 4 bases at J, with 16 bases between the two ends. This CDR3 is 15 amino acids long. In germline, CDR1 is SGHVS, CDR2 FNYEAQ.

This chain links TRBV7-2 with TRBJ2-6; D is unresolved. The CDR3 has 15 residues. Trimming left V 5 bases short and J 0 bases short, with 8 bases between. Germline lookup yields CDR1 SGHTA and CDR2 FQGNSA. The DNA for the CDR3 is TGTGCCAGCAGCCCCCACAGCTCTGGGGCCAACGTCCTGACTTTC. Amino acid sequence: CASSPHSSGANVLTF.

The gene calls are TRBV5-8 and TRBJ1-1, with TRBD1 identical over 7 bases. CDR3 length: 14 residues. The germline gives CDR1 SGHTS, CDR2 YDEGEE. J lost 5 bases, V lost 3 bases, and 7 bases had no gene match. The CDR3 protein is CASSSRTGVTEAFF. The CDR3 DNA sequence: TGTGCCAGCAGCTCCAGAACAGGGGTGACTGAAGCTTTCTTT.

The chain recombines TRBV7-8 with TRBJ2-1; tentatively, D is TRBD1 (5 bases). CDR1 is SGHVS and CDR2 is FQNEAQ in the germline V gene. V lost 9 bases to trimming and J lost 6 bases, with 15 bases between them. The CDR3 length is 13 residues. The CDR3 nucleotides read TGTGCCAGTTCCAGGGATCGGGTCAATGAGCAGTTCTTC. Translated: CASSRDRVNEQFF.

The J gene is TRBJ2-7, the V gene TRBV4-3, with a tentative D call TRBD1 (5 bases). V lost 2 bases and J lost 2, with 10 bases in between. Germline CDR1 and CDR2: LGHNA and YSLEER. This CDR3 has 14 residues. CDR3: CASSQRQGPYEQYF. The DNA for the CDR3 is TGCGCCAGCAGCCAACGGCAGGGCCCCTACGAGCAGTACTTC.

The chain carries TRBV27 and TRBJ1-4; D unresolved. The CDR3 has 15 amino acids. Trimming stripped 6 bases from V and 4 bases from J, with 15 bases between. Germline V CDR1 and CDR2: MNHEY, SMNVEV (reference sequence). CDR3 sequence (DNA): TGTGCCAGCAGCCCTCGACCGACTTATAATGAAAAACTGTTTTTT. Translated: CASSPRPTYNEKLFF.

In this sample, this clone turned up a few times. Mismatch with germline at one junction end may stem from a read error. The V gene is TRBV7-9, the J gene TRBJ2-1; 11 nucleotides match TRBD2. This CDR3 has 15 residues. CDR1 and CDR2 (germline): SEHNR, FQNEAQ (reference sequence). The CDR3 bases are TGTTCCAGCAGCTTGGGACTAGCGGTAACCGGGGAGCAGTTCTTC. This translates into CSSSLGLAVTGEQFF.

CDR3 region: CASSQGAFTEAFF. The CDR3 DNA reads as TGTGCCAGTAGTCAAGGGGCGTTCACTGAAGCTTTCTTT. V is TRBV19 and J is TRBJ1-1; perhaps TRBD1 as D (5 bases). This CDR3 is built from 13 residues. The germline V and J ends were trimmed by 5 bases and 4 bases, with 11 bases remaining between them. Germline V lookup: CDR1 LNHDA, CDR2 SQIVND (reference sequence).

CDR3 sequence: CASSVGRRSGAFF. The DNA of the CDR3 is TGTGCCAGCAGCGTAGGTAGGCGTTCGGGAGCTTTCTTT. V gene TRBV9 combines with J gene TRBJ1-1, with D uncertain. Germline loops: CDR1 SGDLS, CDR2 YYNGEE. This CDR3 is built from 13 residues. Trimming took 0 bases from V and 10 from J, leaving 13 bases between them.

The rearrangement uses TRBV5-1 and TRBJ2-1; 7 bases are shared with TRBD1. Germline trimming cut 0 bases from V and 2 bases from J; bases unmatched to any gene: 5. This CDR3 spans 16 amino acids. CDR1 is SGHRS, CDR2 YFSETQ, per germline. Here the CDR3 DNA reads TGCGCCAGCAGCTTGGGAACAGGGGTGGCCTACAATGAGCAGTTCTTC. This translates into CASSLGTGVAYNEQFF.

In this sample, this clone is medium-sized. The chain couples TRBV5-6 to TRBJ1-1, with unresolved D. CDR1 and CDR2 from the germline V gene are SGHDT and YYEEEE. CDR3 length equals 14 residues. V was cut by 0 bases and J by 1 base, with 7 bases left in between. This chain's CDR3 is CASSLVQRNTEAFF. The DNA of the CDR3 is TGTGCCAGCAGCTTGGTACAGAGGAACACTGAAGCTTTCTTT.

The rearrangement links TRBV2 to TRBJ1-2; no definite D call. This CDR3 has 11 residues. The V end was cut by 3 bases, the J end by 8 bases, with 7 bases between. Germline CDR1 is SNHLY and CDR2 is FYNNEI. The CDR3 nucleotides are TGTGCCAGCAGTGATAGCGGAGGCTACACCTTC. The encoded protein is CASSDSGGYTF.

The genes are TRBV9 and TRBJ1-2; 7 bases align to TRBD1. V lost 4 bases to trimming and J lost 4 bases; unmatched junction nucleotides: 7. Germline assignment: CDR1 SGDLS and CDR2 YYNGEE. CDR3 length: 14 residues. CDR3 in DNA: TGTGCCAGCAGCACAGGGACAGTTCCCTATGGCTACACCTTC. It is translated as CASSTGTVPYGYTF.

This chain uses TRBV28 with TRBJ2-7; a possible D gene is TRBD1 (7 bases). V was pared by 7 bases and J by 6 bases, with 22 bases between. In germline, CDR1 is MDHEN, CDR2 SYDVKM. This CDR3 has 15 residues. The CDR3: CASNTPRAGGGEQYV. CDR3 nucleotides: TGTGCCAGCAACACTCCTAGGGCAGGGGGAGGCGAGCAGTACGTC.

The CDR3 reads CASSYRTGSSYEQYF. The CDR3 DNA is TGTGCCAGCAGTTACCGGACAGGGAGCTCCTACGAGCAGTACTTC. V is TRBV6-5 and J is TRBJ2-7, with 8 positions matching TRBD1. The trim removed 2 bases at V and 0 bases at J, leaving 3 bases unmatched. The CDR3 is made up of 15 amino acids. The germline CDR1 and CDR2 sequences are MNHEY and SVGAGI.